This T cell receptor (beta chain) emerged from a study of T cell changes during pregnancy in multiple sclerosis. The method was immunoSEQ multiplex PCR; TCRdb's version includes in-frame clones alone and lacks a portion of them. The sample records about 68,000 clones, 91% being singletons. J gave up 1 base and V 5 bases, and 9 bases lay outside the gene matches. This CDR3 spans 17 amino acids. Germline-derived CDR1 and CDR2 are MNHEY and SMNVEV (reference sequence). This sequence was found in a female donor with multiple sclerosis, enrolled in a pregnancy study. The chain is built from TRBV27 and TRBJ1-5; 9 bases match TRBD1. The specimen comprised peripheral blood, sampled in the second trimester of pregnancy. The CDR3 nucleotides are TGTGCCAGCAGTCCTCAAACAGGGGGCCCCAGCAATCAGCCCCAGCATTTT. Protein sequence: CASSPQTGGPSNQPQHF.